These 14 T cell receptor beta chains were sequenced from one sample in a study of blood T cell repertoires in COVID-19. The method was immunoSEQ multiplex PCR; TCRdb's version includes in-frame clones alone and lacks a portion of them. This table holds 53,000 or so clones, about 70% found once. Specimen: peripheral blood. The receptors stem from a man in his fifties or sixties with active or convalescent COVID-19.

This clone was seen only a few times. This chain connects TRBV7-3 to TRBJ1-1; D is uncertain. The length of the CDR3 is 13 residues. The germline V gene has CDR1 SGHTA and CDR2 FQGTGA. The V end lost 2 bases, the J end lost 4 bases, and 8 bases lay between the germline ends. CDR3 nucleotide sequence: TGTGCCAGCAGCTTAGGACTGAGCACTGAAGCTTTCTTT. The encoded protein is CASSLGLSTEAFF. Drawing the rest from reference TRBV7-3 and TRBJ1-1, the complete variable domain is GAGVSQTPSNKVTEKGKYVELRCDPISGHTALYWYRQSLGQGPEFLIYFQGTGAADDSGLPNDRFFAVRPEGSVSTLKIQRTERGDSAVYLCASSLGLSTEAFFGQGTRLTVV.

The chain uses TRBV19 and TRBJ1-2; TRBD1 might be the D (6 bases). V was shortened by 7 bases and J by 4 bases, with 13 bases between the two germline ends. Germline values: CDR1 LNHDA, CDR2 SQIVND (reference sequence). This CDR3 contains 13 residues. CDR3 in amino acids: CASKEGGSYGYTF. In DNA form, the CDR3 reads TGTGCCAGTAAGGAGGGGGGGAGCTATGGCTACACCTTC.

The CDR3 DNA follows: TGTGCCAGCAGCCCGAGCACAGATACGCAGTATTTT. Translating it yields CASSPSTDTQYF. This chain connects TRBV5-8 to TRBJ2-3; D unresolved. The CDR3 runs to 12 residues. The V end lost 4 bases, the J end lost 0 bases, and 3 bases lay between the germline ends. Germline CDR1 and CDR2: SGHTS and YDEGEE.

In this sample, this clone turned up once. This chain joins TRBV5-3 and TRBJ2-1; D is possibly TRBD2 (5 bases). TRBV5-3 is annotated as an ORF whose role is uncertain. The CDR3 is made up of 14 amino acids. Trimming shortened V by 3 bases and J by 2 bases, and 9 bases separated the two germline ends. CDR3 DNA: TGTGCCAGAAGCTGGTTAGCGACCTACAATGAGCAGTTCTTC. It specifies CARSWLATYNEQFF.

CDR3 loop: CASSFGVGGYTF. The CDR3 nucleotides are TGTGCCAGCAGCTTCGGGGTTGGAGGCTACACCTTC. The chain joins TRBV7-2 to TRBJ1-2; D remains unclear. Germline V gene data show CDR1 as SGHTA and CDR2 as FQGNSA. This CDR3 contains 12 residues. The V gene lost 3 bases and the J gene lost 8 bases, with 10 bases spanning the gap.

The chain has TRBV7-9 and TRBJ2-7; 11 nucleotides align to TRBD1. CDR3 length: 14 amino acids. Germline V CDR1 and CDR2: SEHNR, FQNEAQ (reference sequence). V dropped 5 bases and J dropped 4; count of bases not matched to a gene: 4. The CDR3 region has the DNA TGTGCCAGCAGCCATGGGACAGGGGGATACGAGCAGTACTTC. Encoded protein: CASSHGTGGYEQYF.

This clone appeared many times. The chain uses TRBV11-2 and TRBJ2-6; the match to TRBD1 covers 7 bases. The ends lost 8 bases at V and 3 bases at J; junction bases unmatched: 4. Germline V gene sequence: CDR1 SGHAT, CDR2 FQNNGV. CDR3 length: 14 amino acids. In DNA form, the CDR3 reads TGTGCCAGCGATCAGGGGGTTGGGGCCAACGTCCTGACTTTC. Residues: CASDQGVGANVLTF.

This clone was counted between two and nine times. The rearrangement uses TRBV27 and TRBJ1-6, with TRBD1 identical over 9 bases. The CDR3 spans 14 residues. Germline V gene data show CDR1 as MNHEY and CDR2 as SMNVEV (reference sequence). Germline trimming cut 6 bases from V and 9 bases from J; bases unmatched to any gene: 6. The CDR3 nucleotides read TGTGCCAGCAGCCGACAGGGGGTTTCTTCACCCCTCCACTTT. Amino acid sequence: CASSRQGVSSPLHF.

This chain uses TRBV5-6 with TRBJ1-1; D possibly corresponds to TRBD1 (5 bases). Trimming took 0 bases from V and 4 from J, leaving 10 bases between them. Germline lookup yields CDR1 SGHDT and CDR2 YYEEEE. The CDR3 contains 14 residues. Here the CDR3 DNA reads TGTGCCAGCAGCTTGGCCCCAGGGCCCACTGAAGCTTTCTTT. Its protein product is CASSLAPGPTEAFF.

The CDR3 coding sequence is TGTGCCAGCCGGGACAGGCACTACGAGCAGTACTTC. Its protein product is CASRDRHYEQYF. The chain joins TRBV12-3 or TRBV12-4 to TRBJ2-7; TRBD1 aligns across 8 bases. V gave up 8 bases and J gave up 3 bases; unmatched junction bases: 3. The CDR3 is 12 amino acids.

The chain couples TRBV20-1 to TRBJ1-1; perhaps TRBD1 as D (6 bases). Looked up from germline, CDR1 is DFQATT and CDR2 is SNEGSKA (reference sequence). This CDR3 contains 18 residues. V shed 3 bases and J shed 0 bases, with 23 bases lying between them. CDR3 amino acids: CSASSLGWDTDMNTEAFF. In nucleotides, the CDR3 is TGCAGTGCTAGTTCTCTTGGTTGGGACACCGACATGAACACTGAAGCTTTCTTT.

This clone turned up a few times. The V call is TRBV19, the J call TRBJ2-7; 9 bases are shared with TRBD1. Trimming took 4 bases from V and 5 from J; bases not matched to a gene: 6. The CDR3 extends over 14 amino acids. Germline assignment: CDR1 LNHDA and CDR2 SQIVND (reference sequence). CDR3 region: CASSTGTGIHEQYF. DNA for the CDR3: TGTGCCAGTAGTACCGGGACAGGGATCCACGAGCAGTACTTC.

This chain uses TRBV9 with TRBJ1-2; TRBD1 matches 8 bases. CDR1 is SGDLS, CDR2 YYNGEE, per germline. CDR3 length: 14 residues. J gave up 3 bases and V 6 bases, and 7 bases lay outside the gene matches. CDR3 nucleotide sequence: TGTGCCAGCAACAAGACAGGGGCCCACTATGGCTACACCTTC. This sequence encodes CASNKTGAHYGYTF.

This chain joins TRBV19 and TRBJ2-1; TRBD2 matches 12 bases. With 5 bases clipped from V and 10 bases from J, the junction kept 9 bases outside the gene matches. The CDR3 loop spans 15 amino acids. Germline V lookup: CDR1 LNHDA, CDR2 SQIVND (reference sequence). CDR3 DNA: TGTGCCAGTAGTTTTCCTAGCGGGGGGGCCAGGGAGCAGTTCTTC. Amino acids: CASSFPSGGAREQFF.